Following are 24 T cell receptor beta chains from one sample sequenced in a study of PD-1 blockade in classical Hodgkin lymphoma. The time point is: cycle 4 day 1 (C4D1), after 6 weeks of nivolumab. All the patients suffered relapse after autologous stem cell transplantation, and brentuximab vedotin exposure differed. The study purified CD4+ T cells from thawed PBMCs using magnetic negative selection. Libraries were prepared by immunoSEQ multiplex PCR; TCRdb keeps only in-frame clonotypes and omits some of them. This sample has roughly 30,000 clones, with around 84% found just once. Specimen: CD4+ T cells from blood, collected before the fourth cycle of nivolumab. The origin of the receptors is a human donor with classical Hodgkin lymphoma.

The V gene is TRBV7-8, the J gene TRBJ2-7; unclear D gene. The CDR3 consists of 15 residues. V was trimmed by 1 base and J by 1 base, leaving 11 bases between them. Germline CDR1 and CDR2: SGHVS and FQNEAQ. CDR3 region: CASSLEWGTSYEQYF. DNA for the CDR3: TGTGCCAGCAGCTTAGAATGGGGAACGTCCTACGAGCAGTACTTC.

The chain combines TRBV30 with TRBJ2-1, with D hard to call. CDR1 and CDR2 (germline): GTSNPN, SVGIG (reference sequence). The CDR3 runs 11 residues. V lost 4 bases to trimming and J lost 6 bases, with 7 bases between them. CDR3 DNA: TGTGCCTGGACTTCGCGCAATGAGCAGTTCTTC. Its translation is CAWTSRNEQFF.

This chain uses TRBV5-1 with TRBJ2-3; D is ambiguous. CDR1 SGHRS and CDR2 YFSETQ come from the germline V gene. The CDR3 contains 13 residues. Trimming pared 3 bases from V and 4 bases from J, leaving 9 bases between. This CDR3 is CASSYPPSDTQYF. The CDR3 coding sequence is TGCGCCAGCAGCTACCCCCCTTCAGATACGCAGTATTTT.

This chain links TRBV6-1 with TRBJ1-5; D perhaps matches TRBD1 (5 bases). Trimming removed 6 bases at V and 5 bases at J, with 11 bases between. Germline V gene lookup returns CDR1 MNHNS and CDR2 SASEGT. This CDR3 is 13 amino acids long. CDR3 DNA: TGTGCCAGCAGCTACTGGGGGGATCAGCCCCAGCATTTT. Translated: CASSYWGDQPQHF.

The V call is TRBV29-1, the J call TRBJ2-3, with D uncertain. This CDR3 has 12 amino acids. V lost 7 bases and J lost 0, with 8 bases in between. From germline, CDR1 is SQVTM and CDR2 ANQGSEA. CDR3 DNA sequence: TGCAGCGCCGTAACTAGCACAGATACGCAGTATTTT. This sequence encodes CSAVTSTDTQYF.

This chain links TRBV25-1 with TRBJ1-1; weak D call: TRBD1 (5 bases). V was cut by 6 bases and J by 5 bases, with 16 bases left in between. The CDR3 sequence is 14 residues long. Germline CDR1 MGHDK, CDR2 SYGVNS. As DNA, the CDR3 is TGTGCCAGCAGGGACATTAAGGGAGGTACTGAAGCTTTCTTT. Translating it yields CASRDIKGGTEAFF.

The chain combines TRBV21-1 with TRBJ1-1; the table's TRBD1 call for D was not verified on the DNA. TRBV21-1 is a documented pseudogene. The CDR3 extends over 18 amino acids. CDR3 bases: TGTGCCAGCAGCATCGAACCCGGGACACATTCTGTGAACACTGAAGCTTTCTTT. It specifies CASSIEPGTHSVNTEAFF.

The chain couples TRBV7-3 to TRBJ2-7; D gene unclear. Germline-derived CDR1 and CDR2 are SGHTA and FQGTGA. This CDR3 contains 15 residues. Trimming cost V 1 base and J 2 bases, with 12 bases left between them. CDR3 DNA: TGTGCCAGCAGCTTAAATGGGCCACCGACCTACGAGCAGTACTTC. Protein product: CASSLNGPPTYEQYF.

In this sample, this clone turned up a few times. The chain has TRBV10-3 and TRBJ1-1; 11 bases are shared with TRBD1. The CDR3 length is 14 residues. Germline V gene lookup returns CDR1 ENHRY and CDR2 SYGVKD. Trimming at V came to 4 bases and at J to 6 bases, leaving 4 bases not matched to a gene. The DNA of the CDR3 is TGTGCCATCAGTGTTGGGACAGGGGGATCTGAAGCTTTCTTT. Translating it yields CAISVGTGGSEAFF.

This chain connects TRBV15 to TRBJ1-6; D remains ambiguous. Germline CDR1 is LNHNV and CDR2 is YYDKDF (reference sequence). This CDR3 region has 14 residues. The ends were cut back, 0 bases at V and 10 bases at J, with 10 bases in the middle. The CDR3 region has the DNA TGTGCCACCAGCAGAGAGAGGCAGGAATCACCCCTCCACTTT. As protein: CATSRERQESPLHF.

The V call is TRBV11-2, the J call TRBJ1-2, with 9 bases that match TRBD1. The CDR3 extends over 14 amino acids. Germline V gene lookup returns CDR1 SGHAT and CDR2 FQNNGV. J was trimmed by 7 bases and V by 6 bases; bases with no gene match: 9. CDR3 protein: CASSSLHRGPGYTF. In DNA form, the CDR3 reads TGTGCCAGCAGTTCACTCCACAGGGGGCCTGGCTACACCTTC.

The V gene is TRBV7-9, the J gene TRBJ1-2; a weak D match, TRBD1 (6 bases). The V and J ends lost 5 bases and 6 bases respectively, with 13 bases between them. CDR1 is SEHNR, CDR2 FQNEAQ, per germline (reference sequence). The CDR3 is 13 amino acids. The CDR3 region is CASSQNRAHGYTF. CDR3 sequence (DNA): TGTGCCAGCAGCCAGAACAGGGCCCATGGCTACACCTTC.

CDR3 nucleotide sequence: TGTGCCAGCAGTGAAGCAAGGGTCTTCTCTGGGGCCAACGTCCTGACTTTC. It is translated as CASSEARVFSGANVLTF. The chain employs TRBV2 and TRBJ2-6; no clear D gene. Germline CDR1 and CDR2: SNHLY and FYNNEI. Trimming pared 0 bases from V and 0 bases from J, leaving 9 bases between. The CDR3 length is 17 residues.

This rearrangement joins TRBV7-9 to TRBJ2-1; D possibly corresponds to TRBD2 (5 bases). The CDR3 has 16 amino acids. Trimming shortened V by 2 bases and J by 0 bases, and 11 bases separated the two germline ends. CDR1 and CDR2 from the germline V gene are SEHNR and FQNEAQ (reference sequence). CDR3 bases: TGTGCCAGCAGCTTAAGAGGGTCGAACTCCTACAATGAGCAGTTCTTC. This sequence encodes CASSLRGSNSYNEQFF.

The CDR3 DNA follows: TGTGCCAGCAGTTCCGGGACTAGAGCCTACGAGCAGTACTTC. It yields the protein CASSSGTRAYEQYF. The V call is TRBV6-5, the J call TRBJ2-7; TRBD2 matches at 8 bases. The CDR3 length is 14 residues. The germline V gene has CDR1 MNHEY and CDR2 SVGAGI. The trim removed 4 bases at V and 2 bases at J, leaving 4 bases unmatched.

The chain recombines TRBV6-5 with TRBJ1-2; weak D call: TRBD1 (6 bases). The CDR3 has 14 residues. The V gene lost 0 bases and the J gene lost 4 bases, with 9 bases spanning the gap. The V gene's germline CDR1 is MNHEY and CDR2 SVGAGI. CDR3: CASSYSLGGYGYTF. CDR3 sequence (DNA): TGTGCCAGCAGTTACTCGTTAGGGGGCTATGGCTACACCTTC.

The chain combines TRBV18 with TRBJ1-2; 8 positions agree with TRBD1. J lost 3 bases, V lost 0 bases, and 9 bases had no gene match. The CDR3 sequence is 17 residues long. Looked up from germline, CDR1 is KGHSH and CDR2 is LQKENI. CDR3 DNA sequence: TGTGCCAGCTCACCACCCAATAGACAGGGGCCGCACTATGGCTACACCTTC. This translates into CASSPPNRQGPHYGYTF. Drawing the rest from reference TRBV18 and TRBJ1-2, the complete variable domain is NAGVMQNPRHLVRRRGQEARLRCSPMKGHSHVYWYRQLPEEGLKFMVYLQKENIIDESGMPKERFSAEFPKEGPSILRIQQVVRGDSAAYFCASSPPNRQGPHYGYTFGSGTRLTVV.

The J gene is TRBJ1-2, the V gene TRBV5-5; no definite D call. V lost 1 base, J lost 6 bases, and 16 bases lay in between. The CDR3 length is 15 residues. The germline CDR1 and CDR2 sequences are SGHKS and YYEKEE (reference sequence). CDR3 bases: TGTGCCAGCAGCTTGCCTCTAGAGGGCCTTAATGGCTACACCTTC. It translates to CASSLPLEGLNGYTF.

The CDR3 DNA sequence: TGTGCCAGCAGCTTATGGAGGTGGGGGGGACAAGAGACCCAGTACTTC. Protein sequence: CASSLWRWGGQETQYF. The rearrangement joins TRBV13 to TRBJ2-5; 7 nucleotides match TRBD2. The CDR3 has 16 residues. The germline CDR1 and CDR2 sequences are PRHDT and FYEKMQ (reference sequence). The V segment lost 2 bases and the J segment 2 bases; nucleotides outside the gene matches: 8.

This chain connects TRBV19 to TRBJ2-2; 8 bases match TRBD1. Germline CDR1 LNHDA, CDR2 SQIVND (reference sequence). J was trimmed by 6 bases and V by 5 bases; bases with no gene match: 11. This CDR3 region has 16 residues. The DNA of the CDR3 is TGTGCCAGTAGTCCCAGGACAGGGTATGGTCCCGGGGAGCTGTTTTTT. Translation: CASSPRTGYGPGELFF.

The genes are TRBV4-3 and TRBJ1-1, with 7 bases aligning to TRBD1. The CDR3 consists of 15 residues. Germline CDR1 reads LGHNA; CDR2 reads YSLEER. With V trimmed by 0 bases and J by 10 bases, 11 bases remained unmatched. The chain's CDR3 is CASSQDPGQGVGAFF. CDR3 DNA: TGCGCCAGCAGCCAAGATCCCGGGCAGGGGGTCGGAGCTTTCTTT.

The chain employs TRBV5-1 and TRBJ2-1, with 7 bases aligning to TRBD2. The CDR3 contains 15 residues. With 7 bases clipped from V and 5 bases from J, the junction kept 12 bases outside the gene matches. Per the germline V gene, CDR1 is SGHRS and CDR2 is YFSETQ. The DNA for the CDR3 is TGCGCCAGCGACGGGGGAGCGGGGAACAACAATGAGCAGTTCTTC. It is translated as CASDGGAGNNNEQFF. Based on the CDR3 plus reference TRBV5-1 and TRBJ2-1, the full variable domain is KAGVTQTPRYLIKTRGQQVTLSCSPISGHRSVSWYQQTPGQGLQFLFEYFSETQRNKGNFPGRFSGRQFSNSRSEMNVSTLELGDSALYLCASDGGAGNNNEQFFGPGTRLTVL.

This chain links TRBV19 with TRBJ2-2, with TRBD2 matching over 8 bases. CDR3 size: 17 residues. With 6 bases clipped from V and 4 bases from J, the junction kept 13 bases outside the gene matches. Germline CDR1 LNHDA, CDR2 SQIVND (reference sequence). CDR3: CASSQQGPGTSTGELFF. Written as DNA, the CDR3 is TGTGCCAGTAGCCAACAAGGCCCCGGGACTAGCACCGGGGAGCTGTTTTTT.

This chain links TRBV6-1 with TRBJ1-6; 7 bases are a match to TRBD1. J lost 6 bases, V lost 4 bases, and 3 bases had no gene match. Germline loops: CDR1 MNHNS, CDR2 SASEGT. This CDR3 region has 14 residues. Here the CDR3 DNA reads TGTGCCAGCAGTGTCGGGACAGTTAATTCACCCCTCCACTTT. The encoded protein is CASSVGTVNSPLHF.